This paragraph reports one T cell receptor beta chain. Using immunoSEQ multiplex PCR, the repertoire was profiled, and TCRdb retains in-frame clones only, with some absent. The data show under 70,000 clones, roughly 91% seen once. This record comes from a study of T cell changes during pregnancy in multiple sclerosis. Germline loops: CDR1 MNHEY, CDR2 SVGAGI. V gave up 7 bases and J gave up 4 bases, with 17 bases separating them. The CDR3 runs 14 residues. This specimen consisted of peripheral blood, obtained after pregnancy. The V gene is TRBV6-5, the J gene TRBJ2-7, with D perhaps TRBD2 (6 bases). The receptor was isolated from a female donor in good health, enrolled as a control in a pregnancy study. This CDR3 is CASTPGDAGYEQYF. The DNA for the CDR3 is TGTGCCAGCACTCCGGGGGACGCGGGTTACGAGCAGTACTTC.